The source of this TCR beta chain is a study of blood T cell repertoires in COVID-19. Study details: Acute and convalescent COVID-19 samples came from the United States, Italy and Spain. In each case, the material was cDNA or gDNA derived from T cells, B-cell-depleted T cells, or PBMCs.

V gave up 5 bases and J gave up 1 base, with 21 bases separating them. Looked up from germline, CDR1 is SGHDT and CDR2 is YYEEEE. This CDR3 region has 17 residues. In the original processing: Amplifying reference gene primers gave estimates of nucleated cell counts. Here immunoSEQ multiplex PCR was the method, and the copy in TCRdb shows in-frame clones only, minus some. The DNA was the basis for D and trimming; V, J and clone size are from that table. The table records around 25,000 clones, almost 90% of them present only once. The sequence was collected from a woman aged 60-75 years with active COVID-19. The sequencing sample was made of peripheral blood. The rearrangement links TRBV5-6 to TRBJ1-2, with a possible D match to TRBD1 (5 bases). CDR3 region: CASRGLWTRGLNYGYTF. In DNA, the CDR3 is TGTGCCAGCAGGGGACTATGGACGAGGGGACTTAACTATGGCTACACCTTC.